One and the same sample provided the 7 T cell receptor beta chains below, sequenced in a study of cytomegalovirus exposure and HLA in healthy donors. Amplification used 60 Vbeta primers and 13 Jbeta primers. Here immunoSEQ multiplex PCR was the method, and the copy in TCRdb shows in-frame clones only, minus some. The table shows 250,000 to 350,000 clones, with 86% occurring only once. Sequenced input: PBMCs. All receptors come from a man aged 35 to 55 in good health and CMV-seropositive.

This sequence joins TRBV29-1 and TRBJ2-2, with D perhaps matching TRBD1 (6 bases). CDR1 and CDR2 (germline): SQVTM, ANQGSEA. Trimming removed 6 bases at V and 4 bases at J, with 15 bases between. This CDR3 is built from 14 residues. CDR3 in amino acids: CSVPQGRCTGELFF. The DNA for the CDR3 is TGCAGCGTCCCACAGGGCCGATGCACCGGGGAGCTGTTTTTT.

This clone has only a few counts. The V and J genes are TRBV4-3 and TRBJ1-5; possible D gene TRBD1, 5 bases. Germline V CDR1 and CDR2: LGHNA, YSLEER. Deletions cut 0 bases from V and 6 bases from J, with 21 bases between. This CDR3 has 18 amino acids. CDR3 protein: CASSQDRGIQGGIQPQHF. The CDR3 DNA follows: TGCGCCAGCAGCCAAGATAGGGGTATTCAGGGCGGGATTCAGCCCCAGCATTTT.

The chain employs TRBV29-1 and TRBJ2-7, with a tentative D call TRBD1 (6 bases). Germline lookup yields CDR1 SQVTM and CDR2 ANQGSEA. The V end lost 7 bases, the J end lost 2 bases, and 18 bases lay between the germline ends. The CDR3 runs to 14 residues. CDR3 in amino acids: CSASLGAGAYEQYF. The CDR3 coding sequence is TGCAGCGCTTCCCTTGGGGCAGGGGCCTACGAGCAGTACTTC.

The V and J genes are TRBV5-1 and TRBJ2-7, with TRBD1 identical over 10 bases. Germline values: CDR1 SGHRS, CDR2 YFSETQ. There are 15 residues in the CDR3. J lost 0 bases, V lost 7 bases, and 7 bases had no gene match. CDR3 DNA: TGCGCCAGCGGTCCAGGGACAGGGGCCTCCTACGAGCAGTACTTC. Translating gives CASGPGTGASYEQYF.

The J gene is TRBJ2-1, the V gene TRBV5-5, with TRBD2 matching over 12 bases. The CDR3 runs 17 residues. J lost 11 bases, V lost 0 bases, and 12 bases had no gene match. CDR1 and CDR2 from the germline V gene are SGHKS and YYEKEE (reference sequence). The CDR3 here is CASSLGGGGLAGRKQFF. The CDR3, as DNA: TGTGCCAGCAGCTTGGGTGGGGGCGGACTAGCGGGGCGAAAGCAGTTCTTC.

This chain connects TRBV27 to TRBJ1-5, with 9 bases identical to TRBD1. CDR3 length: 15 residues. The junction had 7 bases not matched to a gene; V was cut back by 4 bases and J by 6 bases. The germline V gene encodes CDR1 MNHEY and CDR2 SMNVEV (reference sequence). CDR3 sequence reads: CASSSSGTGTQPQHF. For the CDR3, the DNA is TGTGCCAGCAGTTCCTCCGGGACAGGGACTCAGCCCCAGCATTTT.

The chain carries TRBV7-9 and TRBJ2-3; D possibly corresponds to TRBD2 (7 bases). V dropped 3 bases and J dropped 1 base, with 14 bases sitting between them. This CDR3 is 16 amino acids long. CDR1 and CDR2 from the germline V gene are SEHNR and FQNEAQ (reference sequence). CDR3 coding DNA: TGTGCCAGCAGCTTGCTGAGGGGGGGCGGCACAGATACGCAGTATTTT. As protein: CASSLLRGGGTDTQYF.